This T cell receptor (beta chain) was recorded in a study of T cells in localized non-small cell lung cancer. The CDR3 sequence is 14 residues long. Germline V CDR1 and CDR2: LNHDA, SQIVND (reference sequence). V was pared by 4 bases and J by 1 base, with 10 bases between. The table came from immunoSEQ multiplex PCR; TCRdb's copy has only in-frame clones and leaves some out. The table has tens of thousands of clones, approximately 80% seen once. This TCR derives from a male donor older than 55 with stage III squamous cell lung carcinoma. The chain couples TRBV19 to TRBJ1-1, with D possibly matching TRBD1 (6 bases). Sequencing was performed on peripheral blood, taken before any cancer treatment. Here the CDR3 reads CASSTHRENTEAFF. CDR3 coding DNA: TGTGCCAGTAGTACCCACAGGGAGAACACTGAAGCTTTCTTT.